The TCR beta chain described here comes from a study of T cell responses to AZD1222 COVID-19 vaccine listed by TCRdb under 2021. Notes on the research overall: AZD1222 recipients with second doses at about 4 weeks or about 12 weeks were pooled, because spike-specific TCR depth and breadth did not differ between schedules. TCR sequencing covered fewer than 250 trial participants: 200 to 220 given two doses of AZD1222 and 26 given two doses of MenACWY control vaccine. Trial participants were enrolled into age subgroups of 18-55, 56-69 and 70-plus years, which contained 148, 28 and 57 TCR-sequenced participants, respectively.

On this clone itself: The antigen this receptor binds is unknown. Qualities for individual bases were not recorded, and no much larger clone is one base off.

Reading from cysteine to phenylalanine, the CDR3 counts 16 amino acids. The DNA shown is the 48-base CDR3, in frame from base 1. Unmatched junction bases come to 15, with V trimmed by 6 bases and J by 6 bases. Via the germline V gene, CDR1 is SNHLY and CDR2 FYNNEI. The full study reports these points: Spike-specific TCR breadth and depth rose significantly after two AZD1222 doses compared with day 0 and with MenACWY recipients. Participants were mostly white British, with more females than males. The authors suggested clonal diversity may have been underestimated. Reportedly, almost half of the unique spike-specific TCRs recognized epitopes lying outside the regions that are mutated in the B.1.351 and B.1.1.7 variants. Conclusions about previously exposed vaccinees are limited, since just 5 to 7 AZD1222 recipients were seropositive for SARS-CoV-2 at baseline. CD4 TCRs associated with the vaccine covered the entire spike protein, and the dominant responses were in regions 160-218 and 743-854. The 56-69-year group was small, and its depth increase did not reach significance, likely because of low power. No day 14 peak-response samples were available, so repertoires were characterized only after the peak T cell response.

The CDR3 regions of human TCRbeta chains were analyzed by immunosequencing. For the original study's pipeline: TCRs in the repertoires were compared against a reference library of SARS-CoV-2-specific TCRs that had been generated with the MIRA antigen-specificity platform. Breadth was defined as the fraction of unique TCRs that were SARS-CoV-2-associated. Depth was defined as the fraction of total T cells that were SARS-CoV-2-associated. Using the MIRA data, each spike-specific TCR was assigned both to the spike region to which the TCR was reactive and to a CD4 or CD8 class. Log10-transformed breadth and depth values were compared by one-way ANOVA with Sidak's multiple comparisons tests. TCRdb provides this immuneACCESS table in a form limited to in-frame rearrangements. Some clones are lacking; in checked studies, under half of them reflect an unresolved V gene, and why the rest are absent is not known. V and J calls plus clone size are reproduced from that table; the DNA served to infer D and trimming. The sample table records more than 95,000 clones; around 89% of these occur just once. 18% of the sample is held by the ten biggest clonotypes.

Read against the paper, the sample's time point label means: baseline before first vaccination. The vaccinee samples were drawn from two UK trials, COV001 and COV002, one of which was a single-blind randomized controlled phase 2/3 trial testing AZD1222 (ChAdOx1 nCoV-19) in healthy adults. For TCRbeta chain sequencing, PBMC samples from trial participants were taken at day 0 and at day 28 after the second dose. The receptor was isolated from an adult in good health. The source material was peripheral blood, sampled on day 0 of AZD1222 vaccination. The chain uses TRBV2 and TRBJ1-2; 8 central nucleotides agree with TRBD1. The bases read TGTGCCAGCAGCGAGGACAGGGCCCCGGTAGGTGATGGCTACACCTTC. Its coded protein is CASSEDRAPVGDGYTF.